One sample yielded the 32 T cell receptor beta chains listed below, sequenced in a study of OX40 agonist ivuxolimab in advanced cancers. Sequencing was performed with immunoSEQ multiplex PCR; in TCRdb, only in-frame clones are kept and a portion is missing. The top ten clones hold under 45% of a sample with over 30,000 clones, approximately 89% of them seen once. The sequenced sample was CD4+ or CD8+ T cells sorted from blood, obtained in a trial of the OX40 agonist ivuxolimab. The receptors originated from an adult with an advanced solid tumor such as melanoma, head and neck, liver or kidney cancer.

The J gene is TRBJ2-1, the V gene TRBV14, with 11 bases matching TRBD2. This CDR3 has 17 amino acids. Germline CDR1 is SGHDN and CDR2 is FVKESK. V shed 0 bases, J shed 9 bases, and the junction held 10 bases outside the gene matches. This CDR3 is CASSQDSSGRFLVEQFF. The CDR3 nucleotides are TGTGCCAGCAGCCAAGATTCTAGCGGGAGGTTTTTAGTTGAGCAGTTCTTC.

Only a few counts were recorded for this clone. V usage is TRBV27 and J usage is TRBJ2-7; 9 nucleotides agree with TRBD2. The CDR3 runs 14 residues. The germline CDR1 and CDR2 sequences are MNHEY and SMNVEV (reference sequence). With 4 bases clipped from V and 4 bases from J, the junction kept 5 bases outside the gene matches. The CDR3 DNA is TGTGCCAGCAGTTGGGGGCGGGGGGGTTACGAGCAGTACTTC. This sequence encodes CASSWGRGGYEQYF.

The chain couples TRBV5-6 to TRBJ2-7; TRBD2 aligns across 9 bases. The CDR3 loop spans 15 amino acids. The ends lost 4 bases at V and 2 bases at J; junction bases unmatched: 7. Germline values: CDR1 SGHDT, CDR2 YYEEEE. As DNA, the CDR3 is TGTGCCAGCAGCCAAGCGGGGGGCTTTACCTACGAGCAGTACTTC. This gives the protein CASSQAGGFTYEQYF. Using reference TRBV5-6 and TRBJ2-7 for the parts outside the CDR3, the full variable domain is DAGVTQSPTHLIKTRGQQVTLRCSPKSGHDTVSWYQQALGQGPQFIFQYYEEEERQRGNFPDRFSGHQFPNYSSELNVNALLLGDSALYLCASSQAGGFTYEQYFGPGTRLTVT.

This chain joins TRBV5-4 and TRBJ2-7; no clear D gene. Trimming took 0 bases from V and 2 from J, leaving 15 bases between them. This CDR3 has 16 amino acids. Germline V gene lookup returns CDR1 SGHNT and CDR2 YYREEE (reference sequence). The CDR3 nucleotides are TGTGCCAGCAGCTTGGCCTTAGGGATGATGGCCTACGAGCAGTACTTC. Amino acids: CASSLALGMMAYEQYF.

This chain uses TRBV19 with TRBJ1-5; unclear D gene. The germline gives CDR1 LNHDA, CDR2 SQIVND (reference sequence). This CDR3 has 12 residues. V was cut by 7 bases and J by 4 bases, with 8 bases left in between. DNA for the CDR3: TGTGCCAGTAAATCGGGAAATCAGCCCCAGCATTTT. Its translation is CASKSGNQPQHF.

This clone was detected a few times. In DNA form, the CDR3 reads TGTGCCAGCAGCTTGGGGACTACCGTCCACACAGATACGCAGTATTTT. As protein: CASSLGTTVHTDTQYF. The chain recombines TRBV5-4 with TRBJ2-3, with a tentative D call TRBD2 (6 bases). The CDR3 length is 16 residues. Deletions cut 0 bases from V and 2 bases from J, with 13 bases between. Germline CDR1 is SGHNT and CDR2 is YYREEE (reference sequence).

The CDR3: CASSATTGKNTEAFF. The CDR3 DNA reads as TGTGCCAGCAGCGCTACGACAGGGAAGAACACTGAAGCTTTCTTT. The chain is built from TRBV9 and TRBJ1-1; TRBD1 matches at 7 bases. The CDR3 has 15 amino acids. Germline V gives CDR1 SGDLS, CDR2 YYNGEE. The junction had 6 bases not matched to a gene; V was cut back by 3 bases and J by 1 base.

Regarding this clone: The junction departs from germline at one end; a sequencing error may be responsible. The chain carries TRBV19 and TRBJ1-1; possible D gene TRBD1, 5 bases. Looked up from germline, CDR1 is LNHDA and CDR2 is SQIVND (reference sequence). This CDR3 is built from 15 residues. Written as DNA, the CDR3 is TGTGCCAGTAGTATAGGGGGCGGTATGAACGCTGAAGCTTTCTTT. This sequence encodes CASSIGGGMNAEAFF.

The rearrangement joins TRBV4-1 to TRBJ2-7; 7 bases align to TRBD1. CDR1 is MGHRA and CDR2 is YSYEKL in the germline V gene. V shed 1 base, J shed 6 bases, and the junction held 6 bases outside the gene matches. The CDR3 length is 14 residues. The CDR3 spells CASSQGQTGVEQYF. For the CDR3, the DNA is TGCGCCAGCAGCCAAGGCCAAACAGGGGTCGAGCAGTACTTC.

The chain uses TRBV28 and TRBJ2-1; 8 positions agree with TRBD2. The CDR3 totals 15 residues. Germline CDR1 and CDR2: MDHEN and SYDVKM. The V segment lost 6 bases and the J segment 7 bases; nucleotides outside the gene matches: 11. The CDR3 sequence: CASRIEAGAGNEQFF. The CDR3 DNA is TGTGCCAGCAGAATAGAAGCGGGAGCCGGTAATGAGCAGTTCTTC.

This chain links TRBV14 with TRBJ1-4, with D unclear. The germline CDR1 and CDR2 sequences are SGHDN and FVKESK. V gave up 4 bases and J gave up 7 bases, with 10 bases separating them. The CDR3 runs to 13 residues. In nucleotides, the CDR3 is TGTGCCAGCAGCCGGTCAAGGTTTGAAAAACTGTTTTTT. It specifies CASSRSRFEKLFF.

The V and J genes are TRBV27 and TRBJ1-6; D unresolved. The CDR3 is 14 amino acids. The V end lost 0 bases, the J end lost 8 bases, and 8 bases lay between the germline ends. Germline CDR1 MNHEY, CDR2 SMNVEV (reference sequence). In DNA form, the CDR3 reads TGTGCCAGCAGTTTATCAGGCAAATATTCACCCCTCCACTTT. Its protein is CASSLSGKYSPLHF.

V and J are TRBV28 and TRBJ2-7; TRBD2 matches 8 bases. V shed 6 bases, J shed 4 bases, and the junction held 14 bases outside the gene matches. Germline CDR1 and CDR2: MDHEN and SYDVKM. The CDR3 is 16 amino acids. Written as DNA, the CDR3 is TGTGCCAGCAGATTAATTACCGGGACTAGAATGTACGAGCAGTACTTC. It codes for CASRLITGTRMYEQYF.

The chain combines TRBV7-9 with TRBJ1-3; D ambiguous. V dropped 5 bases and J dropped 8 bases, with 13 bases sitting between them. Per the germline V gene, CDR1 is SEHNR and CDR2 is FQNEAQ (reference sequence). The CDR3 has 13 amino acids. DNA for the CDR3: TGTGCCAGCAGCAACCCCCCTGAGGACACCATATATTTT. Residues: CASSNPPEDTIYF. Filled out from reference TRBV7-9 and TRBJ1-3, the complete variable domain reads DTGVSQNPRHKITKRGQNVTFRCDPISEHNRLYWYRQTLGQGPEFLTYFQNEAQLEKSRLLSDRFSAERPKGSFSTLEIQRTEQGDSAMYLCASSNPPEDTIYFGEGSWLTVV.

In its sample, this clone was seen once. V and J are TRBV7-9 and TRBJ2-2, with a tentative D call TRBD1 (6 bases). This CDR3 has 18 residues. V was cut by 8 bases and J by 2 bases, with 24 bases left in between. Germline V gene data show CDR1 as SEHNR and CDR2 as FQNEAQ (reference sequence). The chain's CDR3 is CASSPPRLGGPNTGELFF. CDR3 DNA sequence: TGTGCCAGCTCCCCCCCCAGGTTAGGGGGTCCTAACACCGGGGAGCTGTTTTTT.

CDR3 sequence (DNA): TGTGCCAGCAGTGAAGGGACAGGGGGGGGCTACACCTTC. Amino acids: CASSEGTGGGYTF. The J gene is TRBJ1-2, the V gene TRBV2, with TRBD1 identical over 10 bases. Germline CDR1 reads SNHLY; CDR2 reads FYNNEI. The CDR3 is 13 amino acids. The ends lost 1 base at V and 8 bases at J; junction bases unmatched: 1. The whole variable domain, filled in from reference TRBV2 and TRBJ1-2, reads EPEVTQTPSHQVTQMGQEVILRCVPISNHLYFYWYRQILGQKVEFLVSFYNNEISEKSEIFDDQFSVERPDGSNFTLKIRSTKLEDSAMYFCASSEGTGGGYTFGSGTRLTVV.

CDR3 amino acids: CASSLSGSSTGELFF. CDR3 coding DNA: TGTGCCAGCAGTTTATCTGGGTCCTCCACCGGGGAGCTGTTTTTT. The rearrangement uses TRBV27 and TRBJ2-2; D gene ambiguous. The V gene's germline CDR1 is MNHEY and CDR2 SMNVEV (reference sequence). This CDR3 contains 15 residues. V dropped 0 bases and J dropped 4 bases, with 9 bases sitting between them.

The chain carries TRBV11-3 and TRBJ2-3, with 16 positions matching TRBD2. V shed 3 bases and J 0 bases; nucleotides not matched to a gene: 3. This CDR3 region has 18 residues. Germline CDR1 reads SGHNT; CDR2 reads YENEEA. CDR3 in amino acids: CASSLGTSGGASTDTQYF. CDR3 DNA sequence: TGTGCCAGCAGCTTGGGGACTAGCGGGGGGGCTAGCACAGATACGCAGTATTTT.

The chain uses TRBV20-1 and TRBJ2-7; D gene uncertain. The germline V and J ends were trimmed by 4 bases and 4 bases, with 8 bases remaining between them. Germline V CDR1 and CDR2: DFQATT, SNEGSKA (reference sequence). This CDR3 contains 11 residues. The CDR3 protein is CSATTGYEQYF. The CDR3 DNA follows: TGCAGTGCTACTACTGGATACGAGCAGTACTTC.

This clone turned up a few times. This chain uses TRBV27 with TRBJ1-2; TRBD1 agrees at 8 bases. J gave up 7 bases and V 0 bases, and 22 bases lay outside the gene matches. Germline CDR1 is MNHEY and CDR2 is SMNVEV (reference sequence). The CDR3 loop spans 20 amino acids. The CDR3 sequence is CASSLSLYQGQGAQLGGYTF. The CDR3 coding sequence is TGTGCCAGCAGTTTATCCCTTTATCAGGGGCAGGGGGCTCAGTTGGGTGGCTACACCTTC.

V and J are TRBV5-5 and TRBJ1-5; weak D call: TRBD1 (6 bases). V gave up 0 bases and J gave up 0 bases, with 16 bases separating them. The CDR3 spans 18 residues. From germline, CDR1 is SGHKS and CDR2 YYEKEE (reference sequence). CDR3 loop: CASSLGLGQLDSNQPQHF. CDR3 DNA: TGTGCCAGCAGCTTGGGTCTAGGACAGTTAGATAGCAATCAGCCCCAGCATTTT.

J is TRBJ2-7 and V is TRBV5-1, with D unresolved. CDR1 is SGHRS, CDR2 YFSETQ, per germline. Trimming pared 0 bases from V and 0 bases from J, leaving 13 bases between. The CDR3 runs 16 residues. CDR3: CASSLARPLSSYEQYF. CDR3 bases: TGCGCCAGCAGCTTGGCTCGCCCATTGAGCTCCTACGAGCAGTACTTC. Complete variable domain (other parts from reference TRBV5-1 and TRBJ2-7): KAGVTQTPRYLIKTRGQQVTLSCSPISGHRSVSWYQQTPGQGLQFLFEYFSETQRNKGNFPGRFSGRQFSNSRSEMNVSTLELGDSALYLCASSLARPLSSYEQYFGPGTRLTVT.

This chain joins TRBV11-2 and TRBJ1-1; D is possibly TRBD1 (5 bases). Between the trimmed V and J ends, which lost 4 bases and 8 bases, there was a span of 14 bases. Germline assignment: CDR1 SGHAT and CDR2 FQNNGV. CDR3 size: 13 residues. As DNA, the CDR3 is TGTGCCAGCAGCTCCGGGACCCCGCTAGAAGCTTTCTTT. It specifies CASSSGTPLEAFF.

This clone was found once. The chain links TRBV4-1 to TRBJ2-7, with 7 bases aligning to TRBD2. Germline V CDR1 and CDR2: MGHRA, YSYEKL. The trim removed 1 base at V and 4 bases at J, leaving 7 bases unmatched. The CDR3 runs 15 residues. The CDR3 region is CASSQVTLGGYEQYF. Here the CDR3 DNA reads TGCGCCAGCAGCCAAGTAACCCTGGGGGGGTACGAGCAGTACTTC.

The CDR3 loop reads CASSDLQGFQPQHF. The CDR3 DNA is TGTGCCAGCAGCGATCTACAGGGTTTCCAGCCCCAGCATTTT. V gene TRBV5-8 combines with J gene TRBJ1-5; D perhaps matches TRBD1 (6 bases). The CDR3 sequence is 14 residues long. V lost 4 bases and J lost 7, with 15 bases in between. The germline CDR1 and CDR2 sequences are SGHTS and YDEGEE.

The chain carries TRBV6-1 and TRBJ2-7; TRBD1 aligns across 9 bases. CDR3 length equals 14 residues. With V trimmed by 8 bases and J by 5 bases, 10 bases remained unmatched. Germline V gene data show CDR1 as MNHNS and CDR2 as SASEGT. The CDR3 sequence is CASPPGQGTHEQYF. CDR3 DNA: TGTGCCAGCCCCCCGGGACAGGGTACCCACGAGCAGTACTTC.

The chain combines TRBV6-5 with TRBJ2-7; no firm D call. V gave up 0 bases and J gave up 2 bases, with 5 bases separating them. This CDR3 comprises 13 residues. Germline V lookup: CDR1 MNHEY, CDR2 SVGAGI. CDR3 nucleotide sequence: TGTGCCAGCAGTTACTCCCTAGCCTACGAGCAGTACTTC. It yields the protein CASSYSLAYEQYF.

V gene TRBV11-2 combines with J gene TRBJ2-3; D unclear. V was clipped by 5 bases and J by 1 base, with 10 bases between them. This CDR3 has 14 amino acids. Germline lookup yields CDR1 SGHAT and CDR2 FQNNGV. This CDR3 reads CASSPWGGTDTQYF. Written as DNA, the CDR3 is TGTGCCAGCAGCCCCTGGGGTGGCACAGATACGCAGTATTTT.

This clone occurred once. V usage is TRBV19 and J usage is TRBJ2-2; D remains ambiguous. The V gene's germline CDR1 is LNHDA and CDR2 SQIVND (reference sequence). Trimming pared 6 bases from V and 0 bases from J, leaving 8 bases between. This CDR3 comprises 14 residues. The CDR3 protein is CASRPAANTGELFF. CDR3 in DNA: TGTGCCAGTAGGCCTGCTGCGAACACCGGGGAGCTGTTTTTT.

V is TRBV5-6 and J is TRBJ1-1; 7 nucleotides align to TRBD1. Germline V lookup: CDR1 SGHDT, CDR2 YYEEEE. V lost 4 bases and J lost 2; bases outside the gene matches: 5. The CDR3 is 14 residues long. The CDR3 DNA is TGTGCCAGCAGCGGCGACAGGGTTAACACTGAAGCTTTCTTT. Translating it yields CASSGDRVNTEAFF.

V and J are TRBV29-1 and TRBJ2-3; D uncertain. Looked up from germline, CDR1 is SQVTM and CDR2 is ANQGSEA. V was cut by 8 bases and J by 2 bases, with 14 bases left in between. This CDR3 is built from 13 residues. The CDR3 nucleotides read TGCAGCCATGTTGGGTATGTCACAGATACGCAGTATTTT. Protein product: CSHVGYVTDTQYF.

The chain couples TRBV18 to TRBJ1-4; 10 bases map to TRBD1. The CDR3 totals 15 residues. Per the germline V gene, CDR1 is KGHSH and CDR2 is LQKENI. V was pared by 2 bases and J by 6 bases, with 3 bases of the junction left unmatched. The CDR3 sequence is CASSPKDRGDEKLFF. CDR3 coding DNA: TGTGCCAGCTCACCAAAGGACAGGGGGGATGAAAAACTGTTTTTT.